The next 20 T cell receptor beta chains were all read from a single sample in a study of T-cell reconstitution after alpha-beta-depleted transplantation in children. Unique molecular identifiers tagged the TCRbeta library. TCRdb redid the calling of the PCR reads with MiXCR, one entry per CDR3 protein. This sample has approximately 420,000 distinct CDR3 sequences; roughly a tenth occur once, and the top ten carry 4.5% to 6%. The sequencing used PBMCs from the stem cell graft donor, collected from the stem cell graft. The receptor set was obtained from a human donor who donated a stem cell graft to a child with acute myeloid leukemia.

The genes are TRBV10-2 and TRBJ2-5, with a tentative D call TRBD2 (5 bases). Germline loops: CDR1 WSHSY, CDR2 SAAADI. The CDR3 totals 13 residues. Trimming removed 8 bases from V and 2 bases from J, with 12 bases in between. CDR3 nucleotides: TGCGCCAGCGAGGGAATACGACAAGAGACCCAGTACTTC. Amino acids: CASEGIRQETQYF.

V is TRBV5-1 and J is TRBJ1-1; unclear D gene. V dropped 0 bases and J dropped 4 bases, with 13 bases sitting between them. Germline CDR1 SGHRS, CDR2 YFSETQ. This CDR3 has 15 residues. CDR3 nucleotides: TGCGCCAGCAGCTTGGAGGCGGGATTGGGCACTGAAGCTTTCTTT. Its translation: CASSLEAGLGTEAFF.

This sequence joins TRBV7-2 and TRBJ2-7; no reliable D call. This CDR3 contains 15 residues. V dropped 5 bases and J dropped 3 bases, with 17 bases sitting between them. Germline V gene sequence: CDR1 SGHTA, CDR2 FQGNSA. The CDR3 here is CASSPSAAGYYEQYF. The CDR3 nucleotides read TGTGCCAGCAGCCCCTCCGCGGCAGGTTACTACGAGCAGTACTTC. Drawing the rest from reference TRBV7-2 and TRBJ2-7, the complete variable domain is GAGVSQSPSNKVTEKGKDVELRCDPISGHTALYWYRQSLGQGLEFLIYFQGNSAPDKSGLPSDRFSAERTGGSVSTLTIQRTQQEDSAVYLCASSPSAAGYYEQYFGPGTRLTVT.

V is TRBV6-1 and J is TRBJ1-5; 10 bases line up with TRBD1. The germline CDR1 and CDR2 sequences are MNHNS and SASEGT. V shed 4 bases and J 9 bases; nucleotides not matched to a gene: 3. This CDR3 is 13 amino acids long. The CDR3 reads CASSGDRGLPQHF. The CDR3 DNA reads TGTGCCAGCAGTGGGGACAGGGGTTTGCCCCAGCATTTT.

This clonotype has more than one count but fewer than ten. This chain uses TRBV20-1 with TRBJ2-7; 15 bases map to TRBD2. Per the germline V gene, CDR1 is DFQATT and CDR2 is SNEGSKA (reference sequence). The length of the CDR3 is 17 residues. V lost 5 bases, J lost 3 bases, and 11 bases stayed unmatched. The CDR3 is CSAWGGTSGRSIYEQYF. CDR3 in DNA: TGCAGTGCTTGGGGAGGGACTAGCGGGAGGTCAATCTACGAGCAGTACTTC.

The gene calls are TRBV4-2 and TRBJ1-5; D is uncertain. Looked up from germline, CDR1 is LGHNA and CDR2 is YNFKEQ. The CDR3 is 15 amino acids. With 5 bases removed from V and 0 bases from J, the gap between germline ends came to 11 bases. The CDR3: CASSETRASNQPQHF. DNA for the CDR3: TGTGCCAGCAGCGAGACAAGGGCTAGCAATCAGCCCCAGCATTTT.

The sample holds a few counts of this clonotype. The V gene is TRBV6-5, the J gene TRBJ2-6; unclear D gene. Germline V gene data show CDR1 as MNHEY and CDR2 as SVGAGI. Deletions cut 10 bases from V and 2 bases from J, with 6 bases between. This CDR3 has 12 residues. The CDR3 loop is CATKTGANVLTF. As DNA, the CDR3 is TGTGCCACTAAGACTGGGGCCAACGTCCTGACTTTC.

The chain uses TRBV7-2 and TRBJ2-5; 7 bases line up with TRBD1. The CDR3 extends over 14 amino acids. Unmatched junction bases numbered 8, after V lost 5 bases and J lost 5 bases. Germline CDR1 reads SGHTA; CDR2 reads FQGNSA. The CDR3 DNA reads TGTGCCAGCAGCCCTCAGACAGGGCAGGAGACCCAGTACTTC. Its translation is CASSPQTGQETQYF. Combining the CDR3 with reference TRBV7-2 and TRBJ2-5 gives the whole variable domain GAGVSQSPSNKVTEKGKDVELRCDPISGHTALYWYRQSLGQGLEFLIYFQGNSAPDKSGLPSDRFSAERTGGSVSTLTIQRTQQEDSAVYLCASSPQTGQETQYFGPGTRLLVL.

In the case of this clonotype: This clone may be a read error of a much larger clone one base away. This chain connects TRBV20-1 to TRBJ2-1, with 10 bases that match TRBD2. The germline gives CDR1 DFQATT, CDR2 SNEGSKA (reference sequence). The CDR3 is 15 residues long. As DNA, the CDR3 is TGCAATGCTAGAGATCCCCTAGCGGGAGACAATGAGCAGTTCTTC. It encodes CNARDPLAGDNEQFF.

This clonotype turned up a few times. This chain's CDR3 is CASSLAGAGYTDTQYF. The CDR3 region has the DNA TGTGCCAGCAGCCTAGCCGGAGCGGGATACACAGATACGCAGTATTTT. The gene calls are TRBV11-2 and TRBJ2-3; 7 nucleotides align to TRBD2. The CDR3 extends over 16 amino acids. The germline V gene has CDR1 SGHAT and CDR2 FQNNGV. V lost 5 bases and J lost 2; bases outside the gene matches: 10.

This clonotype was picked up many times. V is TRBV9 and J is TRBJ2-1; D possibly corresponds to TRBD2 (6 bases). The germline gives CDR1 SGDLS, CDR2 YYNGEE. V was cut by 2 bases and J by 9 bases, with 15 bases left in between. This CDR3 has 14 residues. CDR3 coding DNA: TGTGCCAGCAGCGTTGCGGACTATCCGACTGAGCAGTTCTTC. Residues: CASSVADYPTEQFF. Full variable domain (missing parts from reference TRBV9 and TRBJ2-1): DSGVTQTPKHLITATGQRVTLRCSPRSGDLSVYWYQQSLDQGLQFLIQYYNGEERAKGNILERFSAQQFPDLHSELNLSSLELGDSALYFCASSVADYPTEQFFGPGTRLTVL.

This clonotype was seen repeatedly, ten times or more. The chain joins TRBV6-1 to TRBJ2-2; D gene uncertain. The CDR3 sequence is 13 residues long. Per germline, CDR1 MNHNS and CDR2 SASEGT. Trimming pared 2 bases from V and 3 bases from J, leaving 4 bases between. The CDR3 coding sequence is TGTGCCAGCAGTGAATCCTACACCGGGGAGCTGTTTTTT. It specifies CASSESYTGELFF.

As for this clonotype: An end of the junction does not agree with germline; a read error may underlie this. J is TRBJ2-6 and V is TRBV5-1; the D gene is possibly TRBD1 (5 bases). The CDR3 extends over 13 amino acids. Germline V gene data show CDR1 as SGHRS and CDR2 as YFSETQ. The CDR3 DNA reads TGCGCCAGCAGCTTTCCTGGGGCCAACGGCCTGACTTTC. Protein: CASSFPGANGLTF.

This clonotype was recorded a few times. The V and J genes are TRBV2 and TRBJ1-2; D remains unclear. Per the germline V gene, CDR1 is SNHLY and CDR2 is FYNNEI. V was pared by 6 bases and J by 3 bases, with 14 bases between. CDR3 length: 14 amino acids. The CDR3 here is CASRAGFGDYGYTF. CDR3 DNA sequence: TGTGCCAGCAGGGCCGGGTTCGGCGACTATGGCTACACCTTC.

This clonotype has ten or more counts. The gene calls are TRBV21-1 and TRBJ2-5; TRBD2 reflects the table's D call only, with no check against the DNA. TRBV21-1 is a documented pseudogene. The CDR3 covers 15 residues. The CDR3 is CASSEPGLAGETQYF. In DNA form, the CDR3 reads TGTGCCAGCAGCGAACCGGGACTAGCTGGGGAGACCCAGTACTTC.

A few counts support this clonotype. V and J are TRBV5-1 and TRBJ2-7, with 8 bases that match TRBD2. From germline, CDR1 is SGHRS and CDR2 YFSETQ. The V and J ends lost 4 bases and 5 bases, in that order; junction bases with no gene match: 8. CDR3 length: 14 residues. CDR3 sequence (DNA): TGCGCCAGCAGCCCAGGACTAGCTTGGGACGAGCAGTACGTC. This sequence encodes CASSPGLAWDEQYV.

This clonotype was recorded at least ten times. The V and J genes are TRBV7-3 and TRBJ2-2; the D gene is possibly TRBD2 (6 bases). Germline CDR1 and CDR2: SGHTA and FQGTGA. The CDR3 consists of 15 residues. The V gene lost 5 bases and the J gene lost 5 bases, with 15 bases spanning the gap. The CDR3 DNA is TGTGCCAGCAGCAACGGGGGTCACAGGACCGGGGAGCTGTTTTTT. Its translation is CASSNGGHRTGELFF.

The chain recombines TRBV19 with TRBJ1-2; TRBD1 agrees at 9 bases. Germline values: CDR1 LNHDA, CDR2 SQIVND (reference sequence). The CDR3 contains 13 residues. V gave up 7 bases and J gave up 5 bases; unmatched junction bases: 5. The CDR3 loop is CASIGDREYGYTF. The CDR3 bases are TGTGCCAGTATAGGGGACAGGGAGTATGGCTACACCTTC. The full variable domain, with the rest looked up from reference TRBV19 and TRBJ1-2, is DGGITQSPKYLFRKEGQNVTLSCEQNLNHDAMYWYRQDPGQGLRLIYYSQIVNDFQKGDIAEGYSVSREKKESFPLTVTSAQKNPTAFYLCASIGDREYGYTFGSGTRLTVV.

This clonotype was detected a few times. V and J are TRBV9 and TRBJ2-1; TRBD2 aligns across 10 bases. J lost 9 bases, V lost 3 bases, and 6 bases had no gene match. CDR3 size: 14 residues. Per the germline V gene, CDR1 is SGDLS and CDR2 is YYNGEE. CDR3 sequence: CASSERGGVGEQFF. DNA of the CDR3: TGTGCCAGCAGCGAGCGGGGGGGGGTTGGTGAGCAGTTCTTC.

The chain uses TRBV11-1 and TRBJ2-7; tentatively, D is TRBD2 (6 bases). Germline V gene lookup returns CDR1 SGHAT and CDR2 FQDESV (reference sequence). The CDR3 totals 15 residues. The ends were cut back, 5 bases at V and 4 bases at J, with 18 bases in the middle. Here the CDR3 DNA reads TGTGCCAGCAGCCGAGCGGGCGAGGTGGGATACGAGCAGTACTTC. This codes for CASSRAGEVGYEQYF.